The 16 T cell receptor beta chains below all came from one sample that was sequenced in a study of identifying expanded T cells in peripheral blood. The data were produced by immunoSEQ multiplex PCR, yet TCRdb's version contains in-frame clones alone and is incomplete. The table has about 74,000 clones, roughly four fifths seen once. Sequencing used blood. The receptors derive from a person aged 18 to 70 in good health.

About this clone itself: In the same sample, other DNA sequences code for this CDR3. The chain has TRBV7-8 and TRBJ1-1; 11 bases line up with TRBD1. Per the germline V gene, CDR1 is SGHVS and CDR2 is FQNEAQ. The V segment lost 2 bases and the J segment 1 base; nucleotides outside the gene matches: 3. The CDR3 totals 16 residues. The CDR3: CASSLRDRGSNTEAFF. The CDR3 DNA reads TGTGCCAGCAGCTTACGGGACAGGGGGTCGAACACTGAAGCTTTCTTT. Combining the CDR3 with reference TRBV7-8 and TRBJ1-1 gives the whole variable domain GAGVSQSPRYKVAKRGQDVALRCDPISGHVSLFWYQQALGQGPEFLTYFQNEAQLDKSGLPSDRFFAERPEGSVSTLKIQRTQQEDSAVYLCASSLRDRGSNTEAFFGQGTRLTVV.

This clone turned up a few times. The gene calls are TRBV7-9 and TRBJ2-3; weak D call: TRBD2 (7 bases). This CDR3 contains 15 residues. The germline V and J ends were trimmed by 4 bases and 3 bases, with 14 bases remaining between them. Germline loops: CDR1 SEHNR, CDR2 FQNEAQ (reference sequence). This CDR3 is CASSSGAGLTDTQYF. Here the CDR3 DNA reads TGTGCCAGCAGCTCAGGGGCGGGACTAACAGATACGCAGTATTTT.

The rearrangement joins TRBV11-2 to TRBJ2-1; D is undetermined. The CDR3 covers 12 residues. The V gene lost 1 base and the J gene lost 5 bases, with 3 bases spanning the gap. CDR1 is SGHAT, CDR2 FQNNGV, per germline. The CDR3: CASSLGDNEQFF. Here the CDR3 DNA reads TGTGCCAGCAGCTTAGGCGACAATGAGCAGTTCTTC.

Details on this clone: One end of the junction fails to match germline, which may point to a read error. This chain links TRBV23-1 with TRBJ1-4; D possibly corresponds to TRBD1 (5 bases). TRBV23-1 is reported as an ORF; its role is uncertain. This CDR3 has 10 residues. In DNA, the CDR3 is TGCGCCAGCAGTCAAAGGGACCGGCCTTTT. This sequence encodes CASSQRDRPF.

This rearrangement joins TRBV7-2 to TRBJ2-7, with 7 nucleotides matching TRBD1. V lost 5 bases and J lost 0; bases outside the gene matches: 7. The germline V gene has CDR1 SGHTA and CDR2 FQGNSA. The CDR3 has 15 amino acids. The CDR3 nucleotides read TGTGCCAGCAGCCCACAGTCAGGGGGCTCCTACGAGCAGTACTTC. Translated: CASSPQSGGSYEQYF.

Here the CDR3 reads CASSMPSQAGGPQHF. As DNA, the CDR3 is TGTGCCAGTAGTATGCCGTCACAGGCCGGAGGGCCCCAGCATTTT. The rearrangement joins TRBV19 to TRBJ1-5, with D possibly TRBD1 on 5 matching bases. The CDR3 is 15 residues long. Germline assignment: CDR1 LNHDA and CDR2 SQIVND (reference sequence). V lost 3 bases and J lost 9, with 18 bases in between.

The genes are TRBV28 and TRBJ2-7; weak D call: TRBD2 (5 bases). Germline V gene sequence: CDR1 MDHEN, CDR2 SYDVKM. This CDR3 contains 15 residues. With 5 bases removed from V and 3 bases from J, the gap between germline ends came to 17 bases. CDR3 loop: CASSVLDPRSYEQYF. CDR3 DNA sequence: TGTGCCAGCAGTGTACTAGACCCCCGAAGCTACGAGCAGTACTTC.

This chain connects TRBV5-1 to TRBJ1-1; no clear D gene. The CDR3 spans 18 residues. The germline V gene has CDR1 SGHRS and CDR2 YFSETQ. Deletions cut 1 base from V and 1 base from J, with 20 bases between. The CDR3 spells CASSLTQRTAIGNTEAFF. The CDR3 DNA follows: TGCGCCAGCAGCTTGACCCAAAGGACTGCTATCGGGAACACTGAAGCTTTCTTT.

The chain combines TRBV7-3 with TRBJ2-1; 10 positions agree with TRBD2. CDR3 size: 14 residues. In germline, CDR1 is SGHTA, CDR2 FQGTGA. V lost 3 bases and J lost 5; bases outside the gene matches: 1. The CDR3 coding sequence is TGTGCCAGCAGCTTTACTAGCGGGGACAATGAGCAGTTCTTC. Translated, it gives CASSFTSGDNEQFF.

The chain has TRBV28 and TRBJ1-5, with 9 bases identical to TRBD1. Germline V lookup: CDR1 MDHEN, CDR2 SYDVKM. The CDR3 spans 15 residues. The V and J ends lost 5 bases and 2 bases, in that order; junction bases with no gene match: 4. The CDR3 is CASSGQGFGNQPQHF. The DNA for the CDR3 is TGTGCCAGCAGTGGACAGGGGTTTGGCAATCAGCCCCAGCATTTT.

The chain couples TRBV18 to TRBJ2-1, with D unresolved. This CDR3 contains 16 residues. Deletions cut 2 bases from V and 5 bases from J, with 16 bases between. The germline CDR1 and CDR2 sequences are KGHSH and LQKENI. The CDR3 coding sequence is TGTGCCAGCTCACCATGGGCTTTACCCCCCGACAATGAGCAGTTCTTC. The encoded protein is CASSPWALPPDNEQFF.

The rearrangement links TRBV9 to TRBJ2-3; 10 bases match TRBD2. CDR3 length: 15 residues. With V trimmed by 6 bases and J by 1 base, 5 bases remained unmatched. Germline assignment: CDR1 SGDLS and CDR2 YYNGEE. CDR3: CASTTGLAGTDTQYF. CDR3 bases: TGTGCCAGCACTACCGGACTAGCGGGCACAGATACGCAGTATTTT. The variable domain in full, with the rest retrieved from reference TRBV9 and TRBJ2-3, is DSGVTQTPKHLITATGQRVTLRCSPRSGDLSVYWYQQSLDQGLQFLIQYYNGEERAKGNILERFSAQQFPDLHSELNLSSLELGDSALYFCASTTGLAGTDTQYFGPGTRLTVL.

The J gene is TRBJ1-3, the V gene TRBV4-1; D possibly corresponds to TRBD1 (6 bases). The CDR3 covers 14 residues. V was trimmed by 4 bases and J by 4 bases, leaving 11 bases between them. Germline V gives CDR1 MGHRA, CDR2 YSYEKL. DNA of the CDR3: TGCGCCAGCAGCCCCTGGACAGCCGGAAACACCATATATTTT. As protein: CASSPWTAGNTIYF.

The chain joins TRBV6-4 to TRBJ2-1; possibly TRBD2 for D (6 bases). V shed 0 bases and J shed 0 bases, with 6 bases lying between them. The CDR3 loop spans 15 amino acids. Per germline, CDR1 MRHNA and CDR2 SNTAGT. The CDR3 region is CASSDSAGSYNEQFF. CDR3 sequence (DNA): TGTGCCAGCAGTGACTCAGCGGGCTCCTACAATGAGCAGTTCTTC.

This sequence joins TRBV7-9 and TRBJ1-4; 7 nucleotides line up with TRBD1. This CDR3 region has 15 residues. Per the germline V gene, CDR1 is SEHNR and CDR2 is FQNEAQ (reference sequence). V dropped 0 bases and J dropped 5; count of bases not matched to a gene: 3. CDR3 nucleotide sequence: TGTGCCAGCAGCTTAGCGGGACAGCCCAATGAAAAACTGTTTTTT. Translated, it gives CASSLAGQPNEKLFF.

This clone was detected only a few times. The V call is TRBV11-3, the J call TRBJ1-3; D not certain. CDR1 SGHNT and CDR2 YENEEA come from the germline V gene. V lost 2 bases to trimming and J lost 4 bases, with 12 bases between them. CDR3 size: 15 residues. CDR3 bases: TGTGCCAGCAGCTTATTCGGGGAGGCGGGAAACACCATATATTTT. Encoded protein: CASSLFGEAGNTIYF.